One sample yielded the 22 T cell receptor beta chains listed below, sequenced in a study of spatial heterogeneity in lung cancer. Described time point: sample taken at primary tumor resection. Using its own MiXCR run on the 5' RACE reads, TCRdb lists one record per CDR3 protein. The sample records 60,000 to 90,000 distinct CDR3 sequences, around 7.3% being singletons. The sequencing here drew on PBMCs, taken at surgery. The receptors come from a male donor with early-stage non-small cell lung cancer.

The rearrangement links TRBV5-6 to TRBJ2-3, with TRBD2 as a possible D gene (6 bases). Trimming cost V 2 bases and J 4 bases, with 14 bases left between them. The germline V gene has CDR1 SGHDT and CDR2 YYEEEE. The CDR3 sequence is 15 residues long. In DNA form, the CDR3 reads TGTGCCAGCAGCTTCCCCGGAGGGGAGGCAGATACGCAGTATTTT. Encoded protein: CASSFPGGEADTQYF.

This clonotype was seen repeatedly, ten times or more. The V gene is TRBV12-5, the J gene TRBJ2-4; D is possibly TRBD1 (5 bases). The V gene's germline CDR1 is LGHNT and CDR2 FRNRAP. The CDR3 runs to 13 residues. Between the trimmed V and J ends, which lost 6 bases and 7 bases, there was a span of 13 bases. Written as DNA, the CDR3 is TGTGCTAGTGGCACCCCAGACAGTAACATTCAGTACTTC. Its protein is CASGTPDSNIQYF.

This clonotype was counted a few times. The chain is built from TRBV5-1 and TRBJ2-1; D may be TRBD1 (6 bases). CDR1 is SGHRS, CDR2 YFSETQ, per germline. Trimming removed 4 bases at V and 5 bases at J, with 13 bases between. This CDR3 is 14 amino acids long. CDR3 sequence: CASSLRTVDNEQFF. In nucleotides, the CDR3 is TGCGCCAGCAGCCTCCGGACAGTTGACAATGAGCAGTTCTTC.

The chain carries TRBV29-1 and TRBJ1-1, with TRBD1 identical over 7 bases. J gave up 4 bases and V 6 bases, and 14 bases lay outside the gene matches. Germline V lookup: CDR1 SQVTM, CDR2 ANQGSEA. The CDR3 is made up of 15 amino acids. The CDR3 DNA sequence: TGCAGCGTGCAAAACAGGGGACTCAGGCCCACTGAAGCTTTCTTT. Its protein product is CSVQNRGLRPTEAFF.

This clonotype showed up just a few times. V usage is TRBV7-2 and J usage is TRBJ1-5, with D uncertain. Germline V gives CDR1 SGHTA, CDR2 FQGNSA. There are 15 residues in the CDR3. The germline V and J ends were trimmed by 3 bases and 3 bases, with 12 bases remaining between them. This chain's CDR3 is CASSFSGQNNQPQHF. CDR3 DNA sequence: TGTGCCAGCAGCTTTAGTGGGCAGAACAATCAGCCCCAGCATTTT.

This clonotype was seen a handful of times. V is TRBV6-5 and J is TRBJ1-1, with no clear D. V was cut by 6 bases and J by 0 bases, with 8 bases left in between. The CDR3 is 13 residues long. Germline-derived CDR1 and CDR2 are MNHEY and SVGAGI. This chain's CDR3 is CASRNQVNTEAFF. The DNA of the CDR3 is TGTGCCAGCAGAAACCAGGTGAACACTGAAGCTTTCTTT.

This clonotype was found many times. The chain recombines TRBV11-2 with TRBJ2-1, with 7 nucleotides matching TRBD2. The trim removed 2 bases at V and 1 base at J, leaving 8 bases unmatched. CDR1 and CDR2 from the germline V gene are SGHAT and FQNNGV. The CDR3 is 17 amino acids. CDR3 sequence (DNA): TGTGCCAGCAGCTTAACCCCACAACTAGCGTCCTACAATGAGCAGTTCTTC. This codes for CASSLTPQLASYNEQFF.

CDR3 sequence reads: CASRKEGSLQSEQFF. The CDR3 bases are TGCGCCAGCAGGAAAGAGGGTAGCCTTCAAAGTGAGCAGTTCTTC. The chain uses TRBV4-1 and TRBJ2-1; D perhaps matches TRBD2 (5 bases). The CDR3 loop spans 15 amino acids. Per the germline V gene, CDR1 is MGHRA and CDR2 is YSYEKL. Trimming removed 6 bases from V and 9 bases from J, with 21 bases in between.

This clonotype is medium-sized within its sample. This sequence joins TRBV7-9 and TRBJ1-6; D is uncertain. Germline V gene data show CDR1 as SEHNR and CDR2 as FQNEAQ (reference sequence). V lost 3 bases and J lost 10, with 10 bases in between. CDR3 size: 13 residues. This CDR3 is CASSFLVGSPLHF. The DNA for the CDR3 is TGTGCCAGCAGCTTTTTAGTCGGCTCACCCCTCCACTTT.

In DNA, the CDR3 is TGTGCCAGCGGACAGTCAGATACGCAGTATTTT. Its protein product is CASGQSDTQYF. This rearrangement joins TRBV6-2 or TRBV6-3 to TRBJ2-3; D perhaps matches TRBD1 (6 bases). This CDR3 region has 11 residues. V lost 8 bases and J 4 bases, leaving 7 bases between the germline ends. From germline, CDR1 is MNHEY and CDR2 SVGEGT.

This clonotype was observed a handful of times. This chain links TRBV5-1 with TRBJ1-3; 8 bases fit TRBD1. Germline V gene lookup returns CDR1 SGHRS and CDR2 YFSETQ. The trim removed 7 bases at V and 0 bases at J, leaving 9 bases unmatched. CDR3 length: 16 amino acids. CDR3 residues: CASSTGTGHSGNTIYF. The CDR3 DNA follows: TGCGCCAGCTCAACCGGGACAGGACACTCTGGAAACACCATATATTTT.

Ten or more counts support this clonotype. This rearrangement joins TRBV30 to TRBJ2-2; weak D call: TRBD2 (6 bases). The CDR3 extends over 16 amino acids. CDR1 is GTSNPN and CDR2 is SVGIG in the germline V gene (reference sequence). V dropped 2 bases and J dropped 3 bases, with 16 bases sitting between them. The CDR3 is CAWSSLWRGHTGELFF. The CDR3 nucleotides are TGTGCCTGGAGTTCCTTGTGGAGGGGTCACACCGGGGAGCTGTTTTTT.

This clonotype was counted ten times or more. The chain uses TRBV6-2 or TRBV6-3 and TRBJ1-2, with a tentative D call TRBD1 (5 bases). The length of the CDR3 is 13 residues. V dropped 5 bases and J dropped 8 bases, with 15 bases sitting between them. The germline V gene encodes CDR1 MNHEY and CDR2 SVGEGT. In DNA, the CDR3 is TGTGCCAGCAGTCCTCAGGGCTTCGGCGGCTACACCTTC. Residues: CASSPQGFGGYTF.

This clonotype was recorded many times. The gene calls are TRBV2 and TRBJ1-1; a weak D match, TRBD1 (6 bases). This CDR3 has 11 residues. The germline V gene has CDR1 SNHLY and CDR2 FYNNEI. The germline V and J ends were trimmed by 8 bases and 6 bases, with 10 bases remaining between them. In DNA form, the CDR3 reads TGTGCCAGCGGTCGACAGGCTGAAGCTTTCTTT. It encodes CASGRQAEAFF.

The sample holds many counts of this clonotype. The rearrangement links TRBV20-1 to TRBJ2-7; 11 bases align to TRBD2. Germline lookup yields CDR1 DFQATT and CDR2 SNEGSKA (reference sequence). The CDR3 is 14 amino acids. J was trimmed by 0 bases and V by 6 bases; bases with no gene match: 4. The CDR3, as DNA: TGCAGTGCCCTTACTAGCGGGAGCTCCTACGAGCAGTACTTC. Its translation is CSALTSGSSYEQYF.

The rearrangement uses TRBV19 and TRBJ1-5; the D gene is possibly TRBD1 (5 bases). This CDR3 spans 16 amino acids. The V end lost 5 bases, the J end lost 0 bases, and 14 bases lay between the germline ends. Germline V gene lookup returns CDR1 LNHDA and CDR2 SQIVND (reference sequence). The CDR3 DNA reads TGTGCCAGTAGTCTAACCCGACAGATTAGCAATCAGCCCCAGCATTTT. Encoded protein: CASSLTRQISNQPQHF.

V usage is TRBV19 and J usage is TRBJ2-2; perhaps D is TRBD1 or TRBD2 (5 bases each). Germline loops: CDR1 LNHDA, CDR2 SQIVND (reference sequence). Trimming pared 6 bases from V and 6 bases from J, leaving 20 bases between. The CDR3 consists of 16 residues. The CDR3 protein is CASRDYRDVWSGELFF. The CDR3 DNA follows: TGTGCCAGTAGAGATTATCGGGACGTCTGGTCCGGGGAGCTGTTTTTT.

This clonotype was picked up a small number of times. The chain carries TRBV12-5 and TRBJ1-1; D perhaps matches TRBD1 (6 bases). The CDR3 has 16 residues. The V and J ends lost 1 base and 0 bases respectively, with 12 bases between them. CDR1 and CDR2 (germline): LGHNT, FRNRAP. DNA for the CDR3: TGTGCTAGTGGTTTGGAGCTGACAGGCTTGAACACTGAAGCTTTCTTT. Translated, it gives CASGLELTGLNTEAFF. The full variable domain, in which reference TRBV12-5 and TRBJ1-1 provide the parts outside the CDR3, is DARVTQTPRHKVTEMGQEVTMRCQPILGHNTVFWYRQTMMQGLELLAYFRNRAPLDDSGMPKDRFSAEMPDATLATLKIQPSEPRDSAVYFCASGLELTGLNTEAFFGQGTRLTVV.

Ten or more counts support this clonotype. The V and J genes are TRBV20-1 and TRBJ2-5, with D possibly called TRBD1 or TRBD2 (5 bases each). Trimming left V 3 bases short and J 5 bases short, with 19 bases between. CDR1 is DFQATT and CDR2 is SNEGSKA in the germline V gene (reference sequence). This CDR3 spans 15 amino acids. CDR3 amino acids: CSASRAARGEETQYF. The CDR3 region has the DNA TGCAGTGCTAGTCGCGCCGCCCGGGGCGAGGAGACCCAGTACTTC.

About this clonotype itself: A single base separates this from a much larger clone, so it may be a read error. J is TRBJ2-2 and V is TRBV12-3 or TRBV12-4, with D hard to call. The CDR3 contains 12 residues. Deletions cut 4 bases from V and 6 bases from J, with 6 bases between. CDR3 protein: CASSSWAGELFF. The CDR3 DNA is TGTGCCAGCAGTTCCTGGGCCGGGGAGCTGTTTTTT.

This clonotype has at least ten counts. The CDR3 sequence: CASSFTLAEGADTQYF. CDR3 DNA sequence: TGCGCCAGCAGCTTCACTTTAGCGGAGGGGGCAGATACGCAGTATTTT. This sequence joins TRBV5-1 and TRBJ2-3; the D gene could be TRBD1 or TRBD2 (6 bases each). Germline-derived CDR1 and CDR2 are SGHRS and YFSETQ. The length of the CDR3 is 16 residues. V lost 2 bases to trimming and J lost 4 bases, with 17 bases between them. Combining the CDR3 with reference TRBV5-1 and TRBJ2-3 gives the whole variable domain KAGVTQTPRYLIKTRGQQVTLSCSPISGHRSVSWYQQTPGQGLQFLFEYFSETQRNKGNFPGRFSGRQFSNSRSEMNVSTLELGDSALYLCASSFTLAEGADTQYFGPGTRLTVL.

The rearrangement links TRBV12-3 or TRBV12-4 to TRBJ1-1; no clear D. This CDR3 is built from 16 residues. V was pared by 7 bases and J by 6 bases, with 24 bases between. CDR3 sequence reads: CASTETRGRGKPEAFF. The DNA of the CDR3 is TGTGCCAGCACCGAGACCCGGGGAAGAGGGAAGCCTGAAGCTTTCTTT.